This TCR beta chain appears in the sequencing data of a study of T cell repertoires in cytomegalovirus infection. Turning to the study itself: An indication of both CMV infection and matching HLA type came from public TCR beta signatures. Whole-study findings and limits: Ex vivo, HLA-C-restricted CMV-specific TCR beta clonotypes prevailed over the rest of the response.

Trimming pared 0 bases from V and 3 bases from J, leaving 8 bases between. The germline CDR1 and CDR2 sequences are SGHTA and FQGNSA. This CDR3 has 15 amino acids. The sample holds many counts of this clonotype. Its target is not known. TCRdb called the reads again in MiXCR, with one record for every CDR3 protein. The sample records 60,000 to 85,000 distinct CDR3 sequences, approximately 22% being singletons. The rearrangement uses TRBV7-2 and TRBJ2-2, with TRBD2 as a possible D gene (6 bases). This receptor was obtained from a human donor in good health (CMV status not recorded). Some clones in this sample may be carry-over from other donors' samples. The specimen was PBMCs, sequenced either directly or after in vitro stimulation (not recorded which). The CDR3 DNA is TGTGCCAGCAGCTTAGCGTCGGGGGACACCGGGGAGCTGTTTTTT. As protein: CASSLASGDTGELFF. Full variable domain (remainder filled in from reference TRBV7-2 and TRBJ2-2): GAGVSQSPSNKVTEKGKDVELRCDPISGHTALYWYRQSLGQGLEFLIYFQGNSAPDKSGLPSDRFSAERTGGSVSTLTIQRTQQEDSAVYLCASSLASGDTGELFFGEGSRLTVL.